Listed here are 29 T cell receptor beta chains from one sample, sequenced in a study of Tregs in tolerant kidney transplant recipients. The method was immunoSEQ multiplex PCR; TCRdb's version includes in-frame clones alone and lacks a portion of them. This sample's table has 45,000 to 55,000 clones. This material consisted of CD4+ T cells from blood, taken before the transplant. Receptors were obtained from a human donor who received a combined kidney and bone marrow transplant.

A note on this clone: The sequence runs out 3 residues before the end of the CDR3; the remainder is reconstructed from the germline J gene. V is TRBV20-1 and J is TRBJ2-3; 7 bases agree with TRBD2. Germline V gives CDR1 DFQATT, CDR2 SNEGSKA (reference sequence). The CDR3 sequence is 14 residues long. The J segment lost 8 bases and the V segment lost 6 bases, leaving 14 bases of the junction unmatched. The sequenced CDR3 bases are TGCAGTGCCGAGAAAAACAGCGGGATTGGTACG. Amino acid sequence: CSAEKNSGIGT. The whole CDR3 protein reads CSAEKNSGIGTQYF.

To note about this clone: The DNA ends 3 residues before the CDR3 does, and the rest of the CDR3 is filled in from the germline J gene. The chain combines TRBV5-1 with TRBJ1-1, with 9 nucleotides matching TRBD1. Per the germline V gene, CDR1 is SGHRS and CDR2 is YFSETQ. This CDR3 comprises 14 residues. CDR3 DNA, as far as it was read: TGCGCCAGCAGCGACACAGGGGGCACGGGGGAA. Protein: CASSDTGGTGE. Given in full, the CDR3 is CASSDTGGTGEAFF.

A note on this clone: The DNA ends 3 residues before the CDR3 does, and the rest of the CDR3 is filled in from the germline J gene. The V gene is TRBV6-2 or TRBV6-3, the J gene TRBJ1-2; no clear D gene. Germline assignment: CDR1 MNHEY and CDR2 SVGEGT. The CDR3 totals 15 residues. This CDR3 is CASSYSSTGRLDYTF. CDR3 bases read: TGTGCCAGCAGTTACTCGTCCACGGGTCGTCTCGAC.

CDR3 residues: CASSPTGTADMLFF. The CDR3 bases that were read are TGTGCCAGCTCACCTACCGGGACAGCGGACATG. This sequence joins TRBV18 and TRBJ2-2; 7 nucleotides match TRBD1. Read data end 3 residues before the CDR3 end; the end is taken from the germline J gene. CDR3 length equals 14 residues. Germline lookup yields CDR1 KGHSH and CDR2 LQKENI.

Regarding this clone: The CDR3 extends 3 residues past the end of the read, so its final part is completed from the germline J gene. The J gene is TRBJ2-1, the V gene TRBV20-1, with 11 bases that match TRBD2. Germline V gives CDR1 DFQATT, CDR2 SNEGSKA (reference sequence). There are 13 residues in the CDR3. Trimming cost V 6 bases and J 6 bases; bases outside gene matches: 4. The CDR3 bases that were read are TGCAGTGCAGGGCTAGCGGGAGGCAATGAG. Translated, it gives CSAGLAGGNE. The full CDR3 protein reads CSAGLAGGNEQFF.

As concerns this clone: The missing CDR3 end, 3 residues past where the read stops, is filled in from the germline J gene. The chain employs TRBV7-9 and TRBJ2-1, with 7 nucleotides matching TRBD2. CDR1 SEHNR and CDR2 FQNEAQ come from the germline V gene (reference sequence). This CDR3 is built from 15 residues. V lost 1 base, J lost 9 bases, and 9 bases stayed unmatched. The CDR3 bases that were read are TGTGCCAGCAGCTTAGGGGACTATTTGCGAGGTGAG. It yields the protein CASSLGDYLRGE. The entire CDR3 is CASSLGDYLRGEQFF.

Regarding this clone: The read comes to an end 3 residues before the CDR3 does, leaving the germline J gene to fill in the end. The genes are TRBV5-5 and TRBJ2-5; TRBD1 might be the D (6 bases). Trimming stripped 4 bases from V and 4 bases from J, with 17 bases between. This CDR3 has 15 residues. Germline-derived CDR1 and CDR2 are SGHKS and YYEKEE (reference sequence). The covered CDR3 bases are TGTGCCAGCAGCAACCCACAGGGTGTGGCAGAGACC. Translating gives CASSNPQGVAET. The CDR3 in its entirety is CASSNPQGVAETQYF. Full variable domain (outside the CDR3, taken from reference TRBV5-5 and TRBJ2-5): DAGVTQSPTHLIKTRGQQVTLRCSPISGHKSVSWYQQVLGQGPQFIFQYYEKEERGRGNFPDRFSARQFPNYSSELNVNALLLGDSALYLCASSNPQGVAETQYFGPGTRLLVL.

Comments on this clone: The read finishes 3 residues shy of the CDR3 end, and the germline J gene is used to complete it. The chain combines TRBV11-2 with TRBJ2-7; D may correspond to TRBD1 or TRBD2 (5 bases each). V was clipped by 7 bases and J by 4 bases, with 17 bases between them. Germline loops: CDR1 SGHAT, CDR2 FQNNGV. The CDR3 sequence is 14 residues long. CDR3 DNA, as far as it was read: TGTGCCAGCACCCGTGAAGACAGAGGGTACGAG. This sequence encodes CASTREDRGYE. The CDR3, in full, reads CASTREDRGYEQYF. The whole variable domain, remainder taken from reference TRBV11-2 and TRBJ2-7, is EAGVAQSPRYKIIEKRQSVAFWCNPISGHATLYWYQQILGQGPKLLIQFQNNGVVDDSQLPKDRFSAERLKGVDSTLKIQPAKLEDSAVYLCASTREDRGYEQYFGPGTRLTVT.

Regarding this clone: One end of the junction does not line up with germline, which may come from a read error. The sequenced fragment ends 3 residues before the CDR3 boundary, so the rest is inferred from the germline J gene. The V and J genes are TRBV6-2 or TRBV6-3 and TRBJ2-7, with 10 positions matching TRBD1. Germline values: CDR1 MNHEY, CDR2 SVGEGT. This CDR3 is built from 15 residues. CDR3 bases read: TGTGCCAGCAGTGACTCGGGACAGGGGTCCTACGAG. This translates into CASSDSGQGSYE. The whole CDR3 protein reads CASSDSGQGSYEQYF.

Concerning this clone itself: The CDR3 end is not reached by the read, which stops 3 residues before it; the germline J gene fills it in. The chain combines TRBV6-2 or TRBV6-3 with TRBJ2-3, with a tentative D call TRBD2 (6 bases). Germline assignment: CDR1 MNHEY and CDR2 SVGEGT. Trimming removed 6 bases from V and 6 bases from J, with 13 bases in between. The CDR3 is 13 residues long. The CDR3 bases that were read are TGTGCCAGCAGGCTGCCAGGGAGGGATACG. This encodes CASRLPGRDT. The CDR3 in its entirety is CASRLPGRDTQYF.

Remarks on this clone: The CDR3 end is not reached by the read, which stops 3 residues before it; the germline J gene fills it in. The gene calls are TRBV19 and TRBJ1-5, with 9 bases aligning to TRBD1. The V gene's germline CDR1 is LNHDA and CDR2 SQIVND (reference sequence). Germline trimming cut 2 bases from V and 2 bases from J; bases unmatched to any gene: 10. This CDR3 contains 18 residues. The covered CDR3 bases are TGTGCCAGTAGTATAAGGGGACAGGGAATTGGGGGCAATCAGCCC. Amino acids: CASSIRGQGIGGNQP. The whole CDR3 is CASSIRGQGIGGNQPQHF.

Comment on this clone: The CDR3 is cut off 3 residues early in the read; its end comes from the germline J gene. The chain carries TRBV7-2 and TRBJ2-5, with TRBD1 as a possible D gene (6 bases). V lost 5 bases and J 7 bases, leaving 11 bases between the germline ends. CDR1 SGHTA and CDR2 FQGNSA come from the germline V gene. The CDR3 length is 12 residues. The CDR3 region is CASSPLGATQYF. The CDR3 DNA, read in part, is TGTGCCAGCAGCCCCCTGGGGGCGACC.

For this clone: The read ends 3 residues early relative to the CDR3; the germline J gene fills the gap. The chain employs TRBV11-2 and TRBJ2-7; 7 bases map to TRBD1. Losses at the gene ends were 5 bases for V and 2 bases for J; bases not matched to a gene: 6. Germline values: CDR1 SGHAT, CDR2 FQNNGV. CDR3 length: 14 residues. The CDR3 is CASSRDSIPYEQYF. The sequenced part of the CDR3 DNA is TGTGCCAGCAGCCGGGACAGCATTCCCTACGAG.

Worth noting for this clone: Read data end 3 residues before the CDR3 end; the end is taken from the germline J gene. The chain recombines TRBV30 with TRBJ2-1; 9 positions match TRBD1. Germline V CDR1 and CDR2: GTSNPN, SVGIG (reference sequence). V lost 3 bases and J lost 3; bases outside the gene matches: 12. The CDR3 loop spans 17 amino acids. Partial CDR3 DNA: TGTGCCTGGAGGCTAGGATTCGGGACAGGGAACTACAATGAG. The encoded protein is CAWRLGFGTGNYNE. Given in full, the CDR3 is CAWRLGFGTGNYNEQFF.

With respect to this clone: The read halts 3 residues ahead of the CDR3 end, with the missing end drawn from the germline J gene. The rearrangement joins TRBV7-9 to TRBJ2-3, with D possibly matching TRBD2 (6 bases). The CDR3 contains 15 residues. CDR1 is SEHNR, CDR2 FQNEAQ, per germline (reference sequence). V lost 5 bases and J 4 bases, leaving 16 bases between the germline ends. The CDR3 DNA, read in part, is TGTGCCAGCAGCCCCTGGGACCGGGGGTCAGATACG. This translates into CASSPWDRGSDT. The CDR3 in full is CASSPWDRGSDTQYF.

As to this clone: The CDR3 end is not reached by the read, which stops 3 residues before it; the germline J gene fills it in. The V and J genes are TRBV19 and TRBJ1-1; possibly TRBD1 for D (5 bases). Trimming cost V 5 bases and J 6 bases, with 13 bases left between them. This CDR3 contains 13 residues. The germline V gene has CDR1 LNHDA and CDR2 SQIVND (reference sequence). The CDR3 DNA, read in part, is TGTGCCAGTAGTCCAGGGAGAGGCGCTGAA. It encodes CASSPGRGAE. The whole CDR3 is CASSPGRGAEAFF.

About this clone: From the germline J gene comes the end of the CDR3, since the read stops 3 residues before it. The gene calls are TRBV7-2 and TRBJ2-7; D is unclear. This CDR3 contains 13 residues. Germline CDR1 is SGHTA and CDR2 is FQGNSA. V lost 2 bases, J lost 3 bases, and 8 bases lay in between. Incomplete CDR3 DNA: TGTGCCAGCAGCTTAACCACAGTCTACGAG. Amino acid sequence: CASSLTTVYE. The complete CDR3 protein is CASSLTTVYEQYF.

The CDR3 spells CSASGQETQYF. CDR3 DNA (partial): TGCAGTGCTAGCGGGCAAGAGACC. The chain links TRBV20-1 to TRBJ2-5; D is undetermined. The sequence runs out 3 residues before the end of the CDR3; the remainder is reconstructed from the germline J gene. Germline V lookup: CDR1 DFQATT, CDR2 SNEGSKA (reference sequence). Deletions cut 3 bases from V and 2 bases from J, with 4 bases between. The CDR3 length is 11 residues.

Notes on this clone: The read is 3 residues too short to cover the CDR3 end, so that end is filled in from the germline J gene. V gene TRBV10-3 combines with J gene TRBJ2-3; 11 nucleotides match TRBD2. The length of the CDR3 is 18 residues. Per the germline V gene, CDR1 is ENHRY and CDR2 is SYGVKD. V lost 4 bases, J lost 3 bases, and 12 bases stayed unmatched. The CDR3 DNA, read in part, is TGTGCCATCAGTGGGGACAGTCTGACTAGCGGGATGACAGATACG. Translation gives CAISGDSLTSGMTDT. The full CDR3 protein reads CAISGDSLTSGMTDTQYF.

The CDR3 sequence is CASGLVPPTGGEQFF. CDR3 DNA, as far as it was read: TGTGCTAGTGGTTTGGTACCGCCTACAGGGGGTGAG. The chain is built from TRBV12-5 and TRBJ2-1, with TRBD1 matching 8 bases. The read terminates 3 residues before the CDR3 end, so the remaining end is supplied by the germline J gene. This CDR3 is 15 amino acids long. J was trimmed by 9 bases and V by 0 bases; bases with no gene match: 7. Looked up from germline, CDR1 is LGHNT and CDR2 is FRNRAP.

On this clone itself: Coverage ceases 3 residues before the CDR3 finishes, and the germline J gene fills in the end. The V and J genes are TRBV18 and TRBJ1-1; no clear D gene. The CDR3 runs to 11 residues. Looked up from germline, CDR1 is KGHSH and CDR2 is LQKENI. The DNA read from the CDR3 is TGTGCCAGCTCACCCGACAAGGAA. It yields the protein CASSPDKE. The full CDR3 protein reads CASSPDKEAFF.

Points on this clone: The read ends 3 residues before the CDR3 terminus; that terminus is restored from the germline J gene. The chain has TRBV7-2 and TRBJ2-7; TRBD1 is a possible D gene (6 bases). Per the germline V gene, CDR1 is SGHTA and CDR2 is FQGNSA. With 5 bases removed from V and 4 bases from J, the gap between germline ends came to 12 bases. This CDR3 region has 13 residues. CDR3 residues: CASSPTGLYEQYF. The covered CDR3 bases are TGTGCCAGCAGCCCCACAGGGTTGTACGAG. Combining the CDR3 with reference TRBV7-2 and TRBJ2-7 gives the whole variable domain GAGVSQSPSNKVTEKGKDVELRCDPISGHTALYWYRQSLGQGLEFLIYFQGNSAPDKSGLPSDRFSAERTGGSVSTLTIQRTQQEDSAVYLCASSPTGLYEQYFGPGTRLTVT.

For this clone: The read ends 3 residues before the CDR3 terminus; that terminus is restored from the germline J gene. This chain links TRBV12-3 or TRBV12-4 with TRBJ2-5; D unresolved. V shed 2 bases and J shed 1 base, with 2 bases lying between them. The CDR3 spans 12 residues. The sequenced CDR3 bases are TGTGCCAGCAGTTTACTCCAAGAGACC. Residues: CASSLLQET. The whole CDR3 sequence is CASSLLQETQYF.

As to this clone: The CDR3 end is not reached by the read, which stops 3 residues before it; the germline J gene fills it in. The rearrangement joins TRBV7-9 to TRBJ2-7; D unresolved. V shed 5 bases and J shed 2 bases, with 7 bases lying between them. There are 12 residues in the CDR3. CDR1 is SEHNR and CDR2 is FQNEAQ in the germline V gene (reference sequence). The CDR3 loop reads CASSPGPYEQYF. The part of the CDR3 DNA that was read is TGTGCCAGCAGCCCGGGTCCCTACGAG.

On this clone: The read ends 3 residues early relative to the CDR3; the germline J gene fills the gap. V and J are TRBV20-1 and TRBJ2-1; D might be TRBD2 (5 bases). The V end lost 6 bases, the J end lost 8 bases, and 14 bases lay between the germline ends. CDR3 size: 12 residues. Per germline, CDR1 DFQATT and CDR2 SNEGSKA (reference sequence). The CDR3 spells CSAPRGPHEQFF. Incomplete CDR3 DNA: TGCAGTGCGCCCCGAGGGCCCCATGAG.

The sequenced CDR3 bases are TGTGCCAGCAGCTCGGACTATCCGAACACCGGGGAG. Translated, it gives CASSSDYPNTGE. The whole CDR3 is CASSSDYPNTGELFF. The rearrangement joins TRBV5-6 to TRBJ2-2; perhaps TRBD2 as D (6 bases). The read finishes 3 residues shy of the CDR3 end, and the germline J gene is used to complete it. Germline loops: CDR1 SGHDT, CDR2 YYEEEE. The V and J ends lost 3 bases and 0 bases respectively, with 9 bases between them. This CDR3 has 15 amino acids.

Note on this clone: The read halts 3 residues ahead of the CDR3 end, with the missing end drawn from the germline J gene. The chain carries TRBV7-8 and TRBJ2-2; D possibly corresponds to TRBD2 (5 bases). V lost 2 bases, J lost 6 bases, and 13 bases lay in between. CDR3 size: 15 residues. Germline V gene sequence: CDR1 SGHVS, CDR2 FQNEAQ. This chain's CDR3 is CASSLQRRAAGELFF. The part of the CDR3 DNA that was read is TGTGCCAGCAGCTTACAGCGGAGAGCAGCCGGGGAG.

A note on this clone: The CDR3 end falls 3 residues outside the read, so it is completed with the germline J gene. This chain connects TRBV30 to TRBJ2-5; D gene uncertain. In germline, CDR1 is GTSNPN, CDR2 SVGIG (reference sequence). V lost 4 bases, J lost 7 bases, and 19 bases lay in between. The CDR3 sequence is 14 residues long. Here the CDR3 reads CAWTPGLVFGTQYF. The sequenced CDR3 bases are TGTGCCTGGACCCCGGGTCTAGTTTTTGGGACC.

In the case of this clone: The read falls 3 residues short of the CDR3 end, and the missing part is taken from the germline J gene. The chain carries TRBV11-2 and TRBJ2-7; a weak D match, TRBD1 (7 bases). Between the trimmed V and J ends, which lost 2 bases and 6 bases, there was a span of 8 bases. The CDR3 runs to 12 residues. Per the germline V gene, CDR1 is SGHAT and CDR2 is FQNNGV. CDR3 DNA (partial): TGTGCCAGCAGCTTACAGGGGGGCGAG. Its translation: CASSLQGGE. The entire CDR3 is CASSLQGGEQYF.